This TCR beta chain appears in the sequencing data of a study of cytomegalovirus exposure and HLA in healthy donors. Regarding the study as a whole: CMV antigen specificity of three CMV-associated chains was confirmed in vitro. It was reportedly the case that the classifier diagnosed cytomegalovirus status with high specificity and sensitivity.

Donors had nominal health at sampling but likely had unrecorded immune exposures. This PCR relied on a set of 60 Vbeta primers and 13 Jbeta primers. Clones were sequenced by immunoSEQ multiplex PCR, and TCRdb holds only the in-frame ones, with some missing. The sample gives approximately 140,000 clones, 55% to 75% of which show up once; roughly 6.8% is in the top ten. This CDR3 has 11 amino acids. Per germline, CDR1 MNHEY and CDR2 SVGAGI. Trimming left V 6 bases short and J 8 bases short, with 10 bases between. On this clone itself: Its target is unknown.

The rearrangement joins TRBV6-5 to TRBJ1-1; a possible D gene is TRBD1 (6 bases). Sequencing input: PBMCs. The TCR originated in a woman aged 55-69 years in good health and CMV-seropositive. The CDR3 DNA follows: TGTGCCAGCAGCCATCAGGGGGAAGCTTTCTTT. Amino acid sequence: CASSHQGEAFF.